The sequence of this T cell receptor beta chain was determined in a study of shared clonotypes between healthy human individuals. The assay was immunoSEQ multiplex PCR, and TCRdb's table has in-frame clones only and misses some. The table includes about 2 million clones, roughly 94% detected once. On this clone: The target antigen is unknown.

Terminally differentiated effector memory CD45RA+ cells were left out of the naive CD8 fraction, which was CD45RO-negative and positively selected for CCR7. The study drew its donors from healthy HIV-negative adults without recent acute infections or vaccinations. Broader study findings: In general, naive subsets displayed greater estimated richness than memory subsets did. Clonotype sharing among donors likely depends on sequencing depth.

Sequenced: naive CD8+ T cells sorted from blood. This clonotype originated in a man aged 18 to 30 in good health.

The CDR3 nucleotides are TGTGCCAGCAGTTGGATGTGGTCCCCCAATGAGCAGTTCTTC. It specifies CASSWMWSPNEQFF. V and J are TRBV27 and TRBJ2-1; D is uncertain. The V gene's germline CDR1 is MNHEY and CDR2 SMNVEV (reference sequence). The CDR3 runs to 14 residues. Trimming removed 4 bases at V and 6 bases at J, with 13 bases between.